The subject of this entry is one TCR beta chain. CDR1 is SNHLY, CDR2 FYNNEI, per germline. V was trimmed by 4 bases and J by 2 bases, leaving 5 bases between them. The CDR3 has 12 residues. The entry originates in a study of blood T cell repertoires in COVID-19. Study overall: The samples span acute and convalescent COVID-19 from the United States, Italy and Spain.

Per the original methods: Amplified reference gene primers provided the basis for estimating nucleated cell counts. Repertoires were generated with immunoSEQ multiplex PCR, while TCRdb's copy carries only in-frame clones and drops some. V and J calls and clone size are those listed in that table; D and trimming were worked out from the DNA. The sample contains roughly 90,000 clones, about 85% of which appear only once. The J gene is TRBJ1-2, the V gene TRBV2, with no clear D. Sequencing was done on a sample of peripheral blood. This receptor was identified in a woman older than 75 with COVID-19, enrolled during active disease. CDR3 nucleotides: TGTGCCAGCAGTGCCGGGAACTATGGCTACACCTTC. Protein: CASSAGNYGYTF.